These 16 T cell receptor beta chains were all obtained from the same sample, sequenced in a study of cytomegalovirus exposure and HLA in healthy donors. Amplification used 60 Vbeta primers and 13 Jbeta primers. Here immunoSEQ multiplex PCR was the method, and the copy in TCRdb shows in-frame clones only, minus some. This sample's table has about 140,000 clones. Sequenced input: PBMCs. The receptor source for this set is a woman under 30 in good health and CMV-seronegative.

This rearrangement joins TRBV6-1 to TRBJ2-5; 9 bases line up with TRBD2. Looked up from germline, CDR1 is MNHNS and CDR2 is SASEGT. The CDR3 covers 15 residues. The J segment lost 5 bases and the V segment lost 8 bases, leaving 12 bases of the junction unmatched. DNA of the CDR3: TGTGCCAGCCCAGAATCGGCTAGCGGGGTGGAGACCCAGTACTTC. Amino acids: CASPESASGVETQYF.

V gene TRBV19 combines with J gene TRBJ1-2; a weak D match, TRBD1 (5 bases). The CDR3 has 14 amino acids. Germline assignment: CDR1 LNHDA and CDR2 SQIVND (reference sequence). The germline V and J ends were trimmed by 5 bases and 4 bases, with 14 bases remaining between them. In DNA, the CDR3 is TGTGCCAGTAGTCCCCAGGGTAGATTCTATGGCTACACCTTC. It codes for CASSPQGRFYGYTF.

The rearrangement uses TRBV5-6 and TRBJ2-1; 8 nucleotides agree with TRBD2. There are 17 residues in the CDR3. Germline assignment: CDR1 SGHDT and CDR2 YYEEEE. V lost 4 bases to trimming and J lost 9 bases; unmatched junction nucleotides: 18. CDR3 sequence (DNA): TGTGCCAGCAGCGCAATCGGACTAGCCCTCTTCAGTGGTGAGCAGTTCTTC. As protein: CASSAIGLALFSGEQFF. The full variable domain, with the rest looked up from reference TRBV5-6 and TRBJ2-1, is DAGVTQSPTHLIKTRGQQVTLRCSPKSGHDTVSWYQQALGQGPQFIFQYYEEEERQRGNFPDRFSGHQFPNYSSELNVNALLLGDSALYLCASSAIGLALFSGEQFFGPGTRLTVL.

The V call is TRBV6-5, the J call TRBJ1-5; no reliable D call. The CDR3 is 15 residues long. The germline CDR1 and CDR2 sequences are MNHEY and SVGAGI. The ends were cut back, 2 bases at V and 5 bases at J, with 13 bases in the middle. The CDR3 protein is CASSYELVEDQPQHF. The DNA of the CDR3 is TGTGCCAGCAGTTACGAACTGGTGGAGGATCAGCCCCAGCATTTT.

This chain connects TRBV14 to TRBJ2-5; no clear D. Germline CDR1 and CDR2: SGHDN and FVKESK. CDR3 length: 11 residues. Trimming left V 4 bases short and J 7 bases short, with 7 bases between. The CDR3 region is CASSPFGTQYF. The CDR3 DNA follows: TGTGCCAGCAGCCCTTTCGGGACCCAGTACTTC. Complete variable domain (other parts from reference TRBV14 and TRBJ2-5): EAGVTQFPSHSVIEKGQTVTLRCDPISGHDNLYWYRRVMGKEIKFLLHFVKESKQDESGMPNNRFLAERTGGTYSTLKVQPAELEDSGVYFCASSPFGTQYFGPGTRLLVL.

The gene calls are TRBV6-5 and TRBJ1-1, with 9 positions matching TRBD1. Germline V lookup: CDR1 MNHEY, CDR2 SVGAGI. V lost 8 bases and J lost 5; bases outside the gene matches: 9. This CDR3 is 14 amino acids long. The DNA of the CDR3 is TGTGCCAGCCAACCGGGACAGGGATTTACTGAAGCTTTCTTT. This translates into CASQPGQGFTEAFF.

The CDR3 region has the DNA TGTGCCAGCAGCTTGTCCTCTCTCGCGCACACCGGGGAGCTGTTTTTT. Translated: CASSLSSLAHTGELFF. The chain recombines TRBV5-6 with TRBJ2-2; D ambiguous. V was trimmed by 1 base and J by 3 bases, leaving 13 bases between them. Germline V lookup: CDR1 SGHDT, CDR2 YYEEEE. The CDR3 sequence is 16 residues long.

The rearrangement joins TRBV2 to TRBJ2-3; D ambiguous. The V end lost 6 bases, the J end lost 3 bases, and 10 bases lay between the germline ends. Germline lookup yields CDR1 SNHLY and CDR2 FYNNEI. This CDR3 contains 13 residues. The CDR3 region has the DNA TGTGCCAGCAGCCTTAGTTTAACAGATACGCAGTATTTT. It translates to CASSLSLTDTQYF. Supplemented by reference TRBV2 and TRBJ2-3, the full variable domain reads EPEVTQTPSHQVTQMGQEVILRCVPISNHLYFYWYRQILGQKVEFLVSFYNNEISEKSEIFDDQFSVERPDGSNFTLKIRSTKLEDSAMYFCASSLSLTDTQYFGPGTRLTVL.

This chain links TRBV30 with TRBJ1-5, with D possibly being TRBD1 (5 bases). V lost 7 bases, J lost 0 bases, and 10 bases lay in between. The CDR3 totals 13 residues. Germline CDR1 reads GTSNPN; CDR2 reads SVGIG (reference sequence). The CDR3 spells CAYRTYSNQPQHF. CDR3 DNA: TGTGCCTACAGGACCTATAGCAATCAGCCCCAGCATTTT.

The V call is TRBV5-6, the J call TRBJ1-2; TRBD1 agrees at 9 bases. The CDR3 runs 14 residues. Trimming took 4 bases from V and 7 from J; bases not matched to a gene: 8. Germline V gene lookup returns CDR1 SGHDT and CDR2 YYEEEE. CDR3 DNA: TGTGCCAGCAGCAAACAGGACAGGGGCGGTGGCTACACCTTC. Translation gives CASSKQDRGGGYTF.

The chain is built from TRBV16 and TRBJ2-2; 10 nucleotides line up with TRBD2. The CDR3 totals 14 residues. Germline lookup yields CDR1 KGHSY and CDR2 FQNENV. The V segment lost 6 bases and the J segment 4 bases; nucleotides outside the gene matches: 2. The CDR3 spells CASSLAGVTGELFF. DNA for the CDR3: TGTGCCAGCAGTCTAGCGGGAGTCACCGGGGAGCTGTTTTTT.

This rearrangement joins TRBV5-5 to TRBJ2-7; D remains unclear. There are 14 residues in the CDR3. V gave up 0 bases and J gave up 2 bases, with 9 bases separating them. Germline V gene sequence: CDR1 SGHKS, CDR2 YYEKEE (reference sequence). The chain's CDR3 is CASSLVDNPYEQYV. The CDR3 bases are TGTGCCAGCAGCTTGGTAGACAACCCCTACGAGCAGTACGTC.

The chain joins TRBV27 to TRBJ2-1, with 7 bases that match TRBD1. CDR3 length equals 14 residues. Germline V CDR1 and CDR2: MNHEY, SMNVEV (reference sequence). V was clipped by 0 bases and J by 7 bases; unmatched bases: 3. This CDR3 is CASSLSHRGNEQFF. The CDR3 coding sequence is TGTGCCAGCAGTTTATCCCACAGGGGTAATGAGCAGTTCTTC.

CDR3 sequence: CASAPGLAGAQSYNEQFF. The DNA for the CDR3 is TGTGCCAGCGCCCCGGGACTAGCGGGAGCACAGTCCTACAATGAGCAGTTCTTC. V and J are TRBV5-4 and TRBJ2-1; 14 positions match TRBD2. The ends lost 7 bases at V and 1 base at J; junction bases unmatched: 10. The germline V gene has CDR1 SGHNT and CDR2 YYREEE (reference sequence). The CDR3 runs to 18 residues.

The chain is built from TRBV25-1 and TRBJ2-6; weak D call: TRBD2 (5 bases). Germline V CDR1 and CDR2: MGHDK, SYGVNS. V shed 8 bases and J shed 1 base, with 21 bases lying between them. The CDR3 consists of 18 residues. The CDR3 sequence is CASGSRSGRSSGANVLTF. CDR3 DNA: TGTGCCAGCGGCTCGAGGAGCGGTAGGTCTTCTGGGGCCAACGTCCTGACTTTC. The variable domain in full, completed from reference TRBV25-1 and TRBJ2-6, reads EADIYQTPRYLVIGTGKKITLECSQTMGHDKMYWYQQDPGMELHLIHYSYGVNSTEKGDLSSESTVSRIRTEHFPLTLESARPSHTSQYLCASGSRSGRSSGANVLTFGAGSRLTVL.

The J gene is TRBJ1-1, the V gene TRBV5-8, with a weak D call TRBD1 (6 bases). Germline CDR1 is SGHTS and CDR2 is YDEGEE. The CDR3 is made up of 14 amino acids. Trimming removed 4 bases from V and 3 bases from J, with 13 bases in between. For the CDR3, the DNA is TGTGCCAGCAGCCGAAGGACAGATTACACTGAAGCTTTCTTT. Its translation is CASSRRTDYTEAFF.